The rows below give T cell receptor beta chains drawn from one sample of a study of T cells in Graves' hyperthyroidism and ophthalmopathy. TCRdb re-analysed the multiplex PCR reads in MiXCR, keeping a single row per CDR3 protein. Seen here are a few hundred thousand distinct CDR3 sequences, roughly 14% observed once, and the top ten hold about an eighth. Sequencing was performed on blood. These TCRs come from a woman aged 40 to 50 with Graves' hyperthyroidism that later progressed to Graves' ophthalmopathy. The CDR3 runs from the conserved cysteine through the conserved F or W. A D gene is named only where the DNA matches it firmly. The size entry is marked missing in some rows and otherwise reads once, few, many or a size class.

clone_size	d_call	v_call	j_call	cdr3_aa	cdr3_nt
-	TRBD2	TRBV20-1	TRBJ2-1	CSARVTSGISYNEQFF	TGCAGTGCTAGAGTGACTAGCGGAATCTCCTACAATGAGCAGTTCTTC
-	TRBD2	TRBV28	TRBJ2-2	CASSQSGAVRTGELFF	TGTGCCAGCAGCCAAAGCGGGGCAGTACGGACCGGGGAGCTGTTTTTT
many	-	TRBV18	TRBJ2-1	CASSGGKSSYNEQFF	TGTGCCAGCTCCGGAGGGAAGAGCTCCTACAATGAGCAGTTCTTC
few	TRBD2	TRBV25-1	TRBJ2-1	CASSENLGTSGTFGEQFF	TGTGCCAGCAGTGAAAATCTAGGGACTAGCGGGACGTTTGGTGAGCAGTTCTTC
-	-	TRBV30	TRBJ1-1	CAWSVWNTEAFF	TGTGCCTGGAGTGTTTGGAACACTGAAGCTTTCTTT
many	TRBD1	TRBV9	TRBJ2-7	CASSAQGAYEQYF	TGTGCCAGCAGCGCACAGGGGGCCTACGAGCAGTACTTC
-	-	TRBV19	TRBJ2-2	CASRNRFGTGELFF	TGTGCCAGTAGAAATAGGTTTGGCACCGGGGAGCTGTTTTTT
many	-	TRBV2	TRBJ2-7	CASSEGQNSYEQYF	TGTGCCAGCAGTGAAGGGCAGAACTCCTACGAGCAGTACTTC
many	-	TRBV10-3	TRBJ1-1	CATLPGTMGTEAFF	TGTGCCACCCTTCCGGGGACGATGGGGACTGAAGCTTTCTTT
few	-	TRBV27	TRBJ2-3	CASSLGAWADTQYF	TGTGCCAGCAGTTTAGGGGCTTGGGCAGATACGCAGTATTTT
-	TRBD2	TRBV10-2	TRBJ2-7	CATRLARAYEQYF	TGCGCCACCAGACTAGCGCGCGCCTACGAGCAGTACTTC
many	-	TRBV7-9	TRBJ2-3	CASSLGFGDTQYF	TGTGCCAGCAGCTTAGGATTCGGGGATACGCAGTATTTT
-	TRBD2	TRBV12-3/TRBV12-4	TRBJ2-7	CASSLALGLAGVAYEQHF	TGTGCCAGCAGTTTAGCGCTAGGACTAGCGGGAGTGGCCTACGAGCAGCACTTC
few	-	TRBV12-3/TRBV12-4	TRBJ2-2	CASSSTVSTGEPFF	TGTGCCAGCAGTTCGACAGTCAGCACCGGGGAGCCGTTTTTT
many	-	TRBV12-3/TRBV12-4	TRBJ2-1	CASSLGGNYNEQFF	TGTGCCAGCAGTTTGGGCGGGAACTACAATGAGCAGTTCTTC
many	TRBD2	TRBV6-1	TRBJ2-5	CASSERPGVAGVQETQYF	TGTGCCAGCAGTGAACGCCCCGGGGTAGCGGGAGTACAAGAGACCCAGTACTTC
few	TRBD2	TRBV11-2	TRBJ2-5	CASSRRLAGSQETQYF	TGTGCCAGCAGCCGCAGACTAGCGGGCTCCCAAGAGACCCAGTACTTC
many	-	TRBV28	TRBJ2-2	CASARPRGTTTGELFF	TGTGCCAGCGCCAGACCTCGGGGGACAACGACCGGGGAGCTGTTTTTT
many	-	TRBV6-1	TRBJ2-1	CASSPSGSSSYNEQFF	TGTGCCAGCAGTCCCTCGGGTAGTAGCTCCTACAATGAGCAGTTCTTC
-	-	TRBV30	TRBJ1-1	CACPGEVNTEAFF	TGTGCCTGCCCAGGGGAGGTGAACACTGAAGCGTTCTTT
many	-	TRBV28	TRBJ2-1	CASSLSPTDFSGEQFF	TGTGCCAGCAGTTTATCACCCACGGACTTTTCCGGTGAGCAGTTCTTC
-	-	TRBV6-1	TRBJ2-7	CASSRVTESYEQYF	TGTGCCAGCAGTCGAGTAACTGAATCCTACGAGCAGTACTTC
-	-	TRBV9	TRBJ2-3	CASSVGWGRTDTQYF	TGTGCCAGCAGCGTAGGTTGGGGGCGCACAGATACGCAGTATTTT
many	TRBD2	TRBV29-1	TRBJ2-3	CSVVVFRLAETDTQYF	TGCAGCGTTGTGGTTTTCCGACTAGCGGAGACAGATACGCAGTATTTT
-	TRBD2	TRBV7-9	TRBJ2-4	CASSGTSGRDIQYF	TGTGCCAGCAGCGGGACTAGCGGGAGAGACATTCAGTACTTC
few	TRBD1	TRBV7-9	TRBJ1-2	CASSLRTGSYGYTF	TGTGCCAGCAGCCTAAGGACAGGGTCCTATGGCTACACCTTC
many	TRBD2	TRBV2	TRBJ2-3	CASSEARLSGRRGDTQYF	TGTGCCAGCAGTGAAGCGCGCCTAAGCGGGAGAAGGGGAGATACGCAGTATTTT
many	-	TRBV30	TRBJ1-5	CAWSLGDNQPQHF	TGTGCCTGGAGTTTGGGGGACAATCAGCCCCAGCATTTT
many	TRBD2	TRBV6-1	TRBJ2-5	CASSDIGLAEETQYF	TGTGCCAGCAGTGATATAGGACTAGCGGAAGAGACCCAGTACTTC
many	-	TRBV5-1	TRBJ1-1	CASSFYMNTEAFF	TGCGCCAGCAGTTTCTACATGAACACTGAAGCTTTCTTT
many	-	TRBV28	TRBJ2-3	CASRTADFTDTQYF	TGTGCCAGTAGGACCGCCGATTTCACAGATACGCAGTATTTT
few	TRBD1	TRBV19	TRBJ2-2	CASSMRDRDFGELFF	TGTGCCAGTAGTATGAGAGACAGGGATTTCGGGGAGCTGTTTTTT
many	TRBD2	TRBV13	TRBJ2-2	CASTSGTSGRTGELFF	TGTGCCAGCACCTCCGGGACTAGCGGGAGAACCGGGGAGCTGTTTTTT
few	-	TRBV5-1	TRBJ2-3	CASSPSSMTDTQYF	TGCGCCAGCAGCCCGTCTTCGATGACAGATACGCAGTATTTT
many	-	TRBV7-8	TRBJ1-2	CASSSTHYGYTF	TGTGCCAGCAGCTCCACCCACTATGGCTACACCTTC